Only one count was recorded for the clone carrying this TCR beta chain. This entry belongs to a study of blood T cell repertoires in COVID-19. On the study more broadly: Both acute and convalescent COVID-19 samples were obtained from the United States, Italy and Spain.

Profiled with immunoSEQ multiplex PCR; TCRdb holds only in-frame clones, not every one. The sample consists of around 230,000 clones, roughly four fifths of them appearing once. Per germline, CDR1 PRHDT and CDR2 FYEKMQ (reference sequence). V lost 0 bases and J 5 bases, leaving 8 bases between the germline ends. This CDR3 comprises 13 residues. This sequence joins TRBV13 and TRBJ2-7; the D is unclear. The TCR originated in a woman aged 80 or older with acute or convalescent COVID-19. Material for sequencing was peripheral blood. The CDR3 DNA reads TGTGCCAGCAGCTTAGGCCAGGCTGACGAGCAGTACTTC. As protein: CASSLGQADEQYF.